This is a list of T cell receptor beta chains from one sample in a study of blood T cell repertoires in COVID-19. Generated by immunoSEQ multiplex PCR, the TCRdb table keeps only in-frame clones and is missing some. The top ten clones hold approximately 5% of a sample with over 300,000 clones, nearly 90% of them seen once. The source material was PBMCs or T cells enriched from blood (not recorded which). These receptors were obtained from a woman aged 30 to 39 who had recovered from COVID-19. The CDR3 runs from the conserved cysteine through the conserved F or W. A D gene is named only where the DNA matches it firmly. Clone size is not always given. Where it is, it says once, few, many or a class for expanded clones.

clone size: NA; J gene: TRBJ1-5; D gene: TRBD1; V gene: TRBV18; CDR3 DNA: TGTGCCAGCTCACCCCCCGGGACAGGGGTGGGTCAGCCCCAGCATTTT; CDR3 protein: CASSPPGTGVGQPQHF
clone size: NA; J gene: TRBJ1-1; D gene: NA; V gene: TRBV7-9; CDR3 DNA: TGTGCCAGCAGCTTAAATGGGGAGTACCAAACCGAAGCTTTCTTT; CDR3 protein: CASSLNGEYQTEAFF
clone size: NA; J gene: TRBJ1-2; D gene: NA; V gene: TRBV4-3; CDR3 DNA: TGCGCCAGCAGCCAAGATATATGGCCCACCGGCTACACCTTC; CDR3 protein: CASSQDIWPTGYTF
clone size: NA; J gene: TRBJ2-5; D gene: NA; V gene: TRBV2; CDR3 DNA: TGTGCCAGCAGGCGCCGGGAGCCGAGAGAGACCCAGTACTTC; CDR3 protein: CASRRREPRETQYF
clone size: NA; J gene: TRBJ1-5; D gene: NA; V gene: TRBV2; CDR3 DNA: TGTGCCAGCAGTCCTGGACAGCCAAGATCGCCCCAGCATTTT; CDR3 protein: CASSPGQPRSPQHF
clone size: NA; J gene: TRBJ1-2; D gene: TRBD1; V gene: TRBV29-1; CDR3 DNA: TGCAGCGTCCGACAGGGGGACTATGGCTACACCTTC; CDR3 protein: CSVRQGDYGYTF
clone size: NA; J gene: TRBJ1-2; D gene: NA; V gene: TRBV3-1/TRBV3-2; CDR3 DNA: TGTGCCAGCAGCTACTTTAGGGGGATGGAAGGCTACACCTTC; CDR3 protein: CASSYFRGMEGYTF
clone size: NA; J gene: TRBJ1-1; D gene: NA; V gene: TRBV9; CDR3 DNA: TGTGCCAGCAGCGTAGGGGGGCAGTTAAACACTGAAGCTTTCTTT; CDR3 protein: CASSVGGQLNTEAFF
clone size: NA; J gene: TRBJ2-1; D gene: TRBD2; V gene: TRBV9; CDR3 DNA: TGTGCCAGCAGCGTAGCGGGGGGGGTATCATACAATGAGCAGTTCTTC; CDR3 protein: CASSVAGGVSYNEQFF
clone size: NA; J gene: TRBJ2-3; D gene: NA; V gene: TRBV7-7; CDR3 DNA: TGTGCTAGCACCCCATTGAGGTCAGATACGCAGTATTTT; CDR3 protein: CASTPLRSDTQYF
clone size: NA; J gene: TRBJ1-1; D gene: NA; V gene: TRBV6-5; CDR3 DNA: TGTGCCAGCAGTTACTCGTCGGGGGTTTTCACTGAAGCTTTCTTT; CDR3 protein: CASSYSSGVFTEAFF
clone size: once; J gene: TRBJ1-1; D gene: NA; V gene: TRBV14; CDR3 DNA: TGTGCCAGCAGCCAAGATTCCCGGCAGGGTCTCGCTGAAGCTTTCTTT; CDR3 protein: CASSQDSRQGLAEAFF
clone size: NA; J gene: TRBJ1-1; D gene: TRBD1; V gene: TRBV5-6; CDR3 DNA: TGTGCCAGCAACCGGAGGACAGGGTCGGCTTTCTTT; CDR3 protein: CASNRRTGSAFF
clone size: NA; J gene: TRBJ2-3; D gene: TRBD2; V gene: TRBV2; CDR3 DNA: TGTGCCAGCAGTGAAATGTCTAGCGGGGTAGCGGATACGCAGTATTTT; CDR3 protein: CASSEMSSGVADTQYF
clone size: few; J gene: TRBJ1-1; D gene: TRBD1; V gene: TRBV10-3; CDR3 DNA: TGTGCCATCAGTAACGACAGGGGGAACACTGAAGCTTTCTTT; CDR3 protein: CAISNDRGNTEAFF
clone size: NA; J gene: TRBJ2-1; D gene: NA; V gene: TRBV2; CDR3 DNA: TGTGCCAGCAGTGAGCAGCCAGGGGCTAACAATGAGCAGTTCTTC; CDR3 protein: CASSEQPGANNEQFF
clone size: NA; J gene: TRBJ1-1; D gene: NA; V gene: TRBV30; CDR3 DNA: TGTGCCTGGAGGGGTTACCACCTAACGGGGACTGAAGCTTTCTTT; CDR3 protein: CAWRGYHLTGTEAFF
clone size: NA; J gene: TRBJ2-7; D gene: TRBD2; V gene: TRBV18; CDR3 DNA: TGTGCCAGCTCAGCGGGACTAGCGGGGGGCGGCGAGCAGTACTTC; CDR3 protein: CASSAGLAGGGEQYF
clone size: NA; J gene: TRBJ1-2; D gene: NA; V gene: TRBV7-2; CDR3 DNA: TGTGCCAGCAGCTTAGGGGGGGGGCGAGGACTCGGCTATGGCTACACCTTC; CDR3 protein: CASSLGGGRGLGYGYTF
clone size: NA; J gene: TRBJ1-2; D gene: NA; V gene: TRBV5-6; CDR3 DNA: TGTGCCAGCAGCTTGGGGCAGGGCAAGTCCCAAGGCTACACCTTC; CDR3 protein: CASSLGQGKSQGYTF
clone size: NA; J gene: TRBJ1-5; D gene: TRBD1; V gene: TRBV6-5; CDR3 DNA: TGTGCCAGCAGTTACGGCGGAAACAGGGGGGATCAGCCCCAGCATTTT; CDR3 protein: CASSYGGNRGDQPQHF
clone size: NA; J gene: TRBJ1-1; D gene: TRBD1; V gene: TRBV9; CDR3 DNA: TGTGCCAGCAGCGTACAGGGGGGAACTGAAGCTTTCTTT; CDR3 protein: CASSVQGGTEAFF
clone size: NA; J gene: TRBJ1-2; D gene: NA; V gene: TRBV7-3; CDR3 DNA: TGTGCCAGCAGCCCTGGGGTGGGAGACAACTATGGCTACACCTTC; CDR3 protein: CASSPGVGDNYGYTF
clone size: NA; J gene: TRBJ1-2; D gene: NA; V gene: TRBV27; CDR3 DNA: TGTGCCAGCAGCCAACAGGGTATGAGGTATGGCTACACCTTC; CDR3 protein: CASSQQGMRYGYTF
clone size: NA; J gene: TRBJ1-1; D gene: NA; V gene: TRBV18; CDR3 DNA: TGTGCCAGCTCACCGGGGGCAGGCCCGATGAACACTGAAGCTTTCTTT; CDR3 protein: CASSPGAGPMNTEAFF
clone size: NA; J gene: TRBJ1-4; D gene: TRBD1; V gene: TRBV6-5; CDR3 DNA: TGTGCCAGCAGCACAGGGGTATCTGAAAAACTGTTTTTT; CDR3 protein: CASSTGVSEKLFF
clone size: NA; J gene: TRBJ1-1; D gene: TRBD1; V gene: TRBV3-1/TRBV3-2; CDR3 DNA: TGTGCCAGCAGCCCCCGGACAGGATTCGGGGAAGAAGCTTTCTTT; CDR3 protein: CASSPRTGFGEEAFF
clone size: NA; J gene: TRBJ1-1; D gene: NA; V gene: TRBV2; CDR3 DNA: TGTGCCAGCATCCTTGGCCGGAACACTGAAGCTTTCTTT; CDR3 protein: CASILGRNTEAFF
clone size: NA; J gene: TRBJ2-5; D gene: TRBD2; V gene: TRBV2; CDR3 DNA: TGTGCCAGCTACACGCCGCGTGGGCGGGGGGCCGATGAGACCCAGTACTTC; CDR3 protein: CASYTPRGRGADETQYF
clone size: once; J gene: TRBJ1-3; D gene: NA; V gene: TRBV5-1; CDR3 DNA: TGCGCCAGCAGCTTGTTGGGTCAGGGAAGTGGAAACACCATATATTTT; CDR3 protein: CASSLLGQGSGNTIYF
clone size: few; J gene: TRBJ1-5; D gene: NA; V gene: TRBV2; CDR3 DNA: TGTGCCAGCAGGGACAGAGATAATCAGCCCCAGCATTTT; CDR3 protein: CASRDRDNQPQHF
clone size: NA; J gene: TRBJ2-7; D gene: NA; V gene: TRBV6-2/TRBV6-3; CDR3 DNA: TGTGCCAGCAGTTACTCGCGCCAGGGGCGAATCCAATACGAGCAGTACTTC; CDR3 protein: CASSYSRQGRIQYEQYF
clone size: NA; J gene: TRBJ1-2; D gene: NA; V gene: TRBV7-9; CDR3 DNA: TGTGCCAGCAGCTTAGATGTTACAGGGTTCCGCGATGGCTACACCTTC; CDR3 protein: CASSLDVTGFRDGYTF
clone size: NA; J gene: TRBJ2-5; D gene: NA; V gene: TRBV15; CDR3 DNA: TGTGCCACCAGCAGGGAGGTGGCAGGGGGGTTGAAAGAGACCCAGTACTTC; CDR3 protein: CATSREVAGGLKETQYF
clone size: NA; J gene: TRBJ2-4; D gene: TRBD1; V gene: TRBV6-2/TRBV6-3; CDR3 DNA: TGTGCCAGCAGTTTCCGGGACAGGGGATTCGGTCTAGCCAAAAACATTCAGTACTTC; CDR3 protein: CASSFRDRGFGLAKNIQYF
clone size: NA; J gene: TRBJ1-2; D gene: NA; V gene: TRBV2; CDR3 DNA: TGTGCCAGCAGTGAAGTTGTAGGGGACTATGGCTACACCTTC; CDR3 protein: CASSEVVGDYGYTF
clone size: many; J gene: TRBJ2-5; D gene: TRBD2; V gene: TRBV4-3; CDR3 DNA: TGCGCCAGCAGCCAAGATCGGGGGGGCCAAGAGACCCAGTACTTC; CDR3 protein: CASSQDRGGQETQYF
clone size: NA; J gene: TRBJ2-1; D gene: TRBD2; V gene: TRBV7-2; CDR3 DNA: TGTGCCAGCAGTCGTCCCGGACTAGCGGGGGGCCCTCGCGATGAGCAGTTCTTC; CDR3 protein: CASSRPGLAGGPRDEQFF
clone size: NA; J gene: TRBJ1-3; D gene: TRBD1; V gene: TRBV10-3; CDR3 DNA: TGTGCCATCAGTGAGTCGGGGACAGCCTCTGGAAACACCATATATTTT; CDR3 protein: CAISESGTASGNTIYF
clone size: few; J gene: TRBJ2-2; D gene: TRBD1; V gene: TRBV19; CDR3 DNA: TGTGCCAGTAGTCCCCGACACAGGGGTAACACCGGGGAGCTGTTTTTT; CDR3 protein: CASSPRHRGNTGELFF
clone size: NA; J gene: TRBJ1-1; D gene: NA; V gene: TRBV2; CDR3 DNA: TGTGCCAGCAGTGCGGGGGGTCGAAACACTGAAGCTTTCTTT; CDR3 protein: CASSAGGRNTEAFF
clone size: NA; J gene: TRBJ2-5; D gene: TRBD2; V gene: TRBV11-2; CDR3 DNA: TGTGCCACGGGAAGGGTGCGGGGGGGCCCAGAGACCCAGTACTTC; CDR3 protein: CATGRVRGGPETQYF
clone size: few; J gene: TRBJ1-1; D gene: NA; V gene: TRBV27; CDR3 DNA: TGTGCCAGCAGTGTACAGAGTCCGAACACTGAAGCTTTCTTT; CDR3 protein: CASSVQSPNTEAFF
clone size: NA; J gene: TRBJ1-2; D gene: NA; V gene: TRBV5-4; CDR3 DNA: TGTGCCAGCAGCCACCCGGACAGCTTAAACTATGGCTACACCTTC; CDR3 protein: CASSHPDSLNYGYTF
clone size: NA; J gene: TRBJ1-4; D gene: NA; V gene: TRBV18; CDR3 DNA: TGTGCCAGCTCACTCCTTAATGAAAAACTGTTTTTT; CDR3 protein: CASSLLNEKLFF
clone size: NA; J gene: TRBJ1-5; D gene: TRBD1; V gene: TRBV27; CDR3 DNA: TGTGCCAGCAGTTCGGGAACAGGGGCGGGGCAGCCCCAGCATTTT; CDR3 protein: CASSSGTGAGQPQHF
clone size: NA; J gene: TRBJ1-1; D gene: NA; V gene: TRBV5-1; CDR3 DNA: TGCGCCAGCAGCTTGGCGGGTGGGGCCACTGAAGCTTTCTTT; CDR3 protein: CASSLAGGATEAFF
clone size: NA; J gene: TRBJ1-4; D gene: NA; V gene: TRBV2; CDR3 DNA: TGTGCCGGCACAGAAAAACTGTTTTTT; CDR3 protein: CAGTEKLFF
clone size: once; J gene: TRBJ2-1; D gene: TRBD2; V gene: TRBV4-1; CDR3 DNA: TGCGCCAGCAGCTTCTCGCTCGGGGGGGATGAGCAGTTCTTC; CDR3 protein: CASSFSLGGDEQFF
clone size: NA; J gene: TRBJ2-5; D gene: NA; V gene: TRBV7-9; CDR3 DNA: TGTGCCAGCAGCCCCAACCCTAAGGGGGGGCGGCGAGAAGAGACCCAGTACTTC; CDR3 protein: CASSPNPKGGRREETQYF
clone size: NA; J gene: TRBJ1-6; D gene: TRBD1; V gene: TRBV7-3; CDR3 DNA: TGTGCCAGCAGCTCAACCGGGACAGGGAATTCACCCCTCCACTTT; CDR3 protein: CASSSTGTGNSPLHF
clone size: NA; J gene: TRBJ2-6; D gene: TRBD1; V gene: TRBV6-6; CDR3 DNA: TGTGCCAGCAGTCTCCCTCGACAGGGCAGTCTCTCTGGGGCCAACGTCCTGACTTTC; CDR3 protein: CASSLPRQGSLSGANVLTF